The 3 T cell receptor beta chains presented below share a single source sample, sequenced in a study of CD8 T cells in ankylosing spondylitis. One entry per CDR3 protein, called by TCRdb with MiXCR from the 5' RACE reads. The sample holds about 250,000 distinct CDR3 sequences, roughly 32% seen once. Sequenced sample: blood, either unsorted or a sorted T cell fraction (not recorded which). The receptors shown here come from a male donor with ankylosing spondylitis or in good health (not recorded which).

The chain combines TRBV20-1 with TRBJ2-2, with 8 bases aligning to TRBD2. Germline trimming cut 4 bases from V and 7 bases from J; bases unmatched to any gene: 8. This CDR3 region has 14 residues. The germline V gene encodes CDR1 DFQATT and CDR2 SNEGSKA (reference sequence). The CDR3 loop is CSAKGTSGHGELFF. CDR3 nucleotides: TGCAGTGCTAAAGGAACTAGCGGCCACGGGGAGCTGTTTTTT.

In this sample, this clonotype turned up a few times. The chain recombines TRBV5-5 with TRBJ2-4, with 8 bases that match TRBD2. CDR3 length: 15 residues. Germline assignment: CDR1 SGHKS and CDR2 YYEKEE (reference sequence). Trimming removed 4 bases from V and 5 bases from J; junction bases left unmatched: 8. In nucleotides, the CDR3 is TGTGCCAGCAGCCATACGGGGGGGGCGGAAAACATTCAGTACTTC. As protein: CASSHTGGAENIQYF. Full variable domain (outside the CDR3, taken from reference TRBV5-5 and TRBJ2-4): DAGVTQSPTHLIKTRGQQVTLRCSPISGHKSVSWYQQVLGQGPQFIFQYYEKEERGRGNFPDRFSARQFPNYSSELNVNALLLGDSALYLCASSHTGGAENIQYFGAGTRLSVL.

CDR3 sequence reads: CASRVRGLEETQYF. DNA for the CDR3: TGTGCCAGCAGGGTGAGGGGGCTGGAGGAGACCCAGTACTTC. This rearrangement joins TRBV3-1 to TRBJ2-5; 7 nucleotides match TRBD1. V was pared by 6 bases and J by 5 bases, with 9 bases of the junction left unmatched. The length of the CDR3 is 14 residues. The germline V gene encodes CDR1 LGHDT and CDR2 YNNKEL (reference sequence).